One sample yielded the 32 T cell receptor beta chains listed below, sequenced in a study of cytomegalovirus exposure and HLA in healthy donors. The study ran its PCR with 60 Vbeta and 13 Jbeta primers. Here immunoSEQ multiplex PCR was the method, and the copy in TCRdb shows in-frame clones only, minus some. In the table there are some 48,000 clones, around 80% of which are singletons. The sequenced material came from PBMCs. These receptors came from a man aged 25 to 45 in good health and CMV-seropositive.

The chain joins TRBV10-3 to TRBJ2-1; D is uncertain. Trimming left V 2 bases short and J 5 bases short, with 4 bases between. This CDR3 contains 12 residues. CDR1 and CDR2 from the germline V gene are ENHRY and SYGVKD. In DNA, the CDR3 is TGTGCCATCAGTGAGAATAACAATGAGCAGTTCTTC. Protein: CAISENNNEQFF.

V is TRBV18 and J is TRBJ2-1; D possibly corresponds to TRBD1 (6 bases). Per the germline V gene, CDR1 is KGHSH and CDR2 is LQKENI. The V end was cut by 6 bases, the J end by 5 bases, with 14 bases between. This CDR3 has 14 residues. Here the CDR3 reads CASSRQDGNNEQFF. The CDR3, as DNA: TGTGCCAGCTCCCGACAGGATGGAAACAATGAGCAGTTCTTC.

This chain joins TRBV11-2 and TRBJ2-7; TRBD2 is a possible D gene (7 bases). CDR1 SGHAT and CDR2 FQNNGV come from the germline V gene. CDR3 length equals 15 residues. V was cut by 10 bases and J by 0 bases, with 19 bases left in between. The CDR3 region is CATGRAGAISYEQYF. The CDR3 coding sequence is TGTGCCACGGGCCGTGCGGGGGCCATCTCCTACGAGCAGTACTTC.

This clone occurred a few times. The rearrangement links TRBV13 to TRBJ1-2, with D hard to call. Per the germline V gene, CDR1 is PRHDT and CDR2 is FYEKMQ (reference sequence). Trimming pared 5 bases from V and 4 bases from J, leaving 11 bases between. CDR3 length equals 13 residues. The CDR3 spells CASSRENVYGYTF. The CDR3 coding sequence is TGTGCCAGCAGCCGGGAGAATGTCTATGGCTACACCTTC.

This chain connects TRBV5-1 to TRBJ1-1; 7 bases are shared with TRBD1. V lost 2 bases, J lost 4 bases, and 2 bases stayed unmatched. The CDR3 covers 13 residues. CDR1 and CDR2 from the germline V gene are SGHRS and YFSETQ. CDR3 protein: CASSLGGFTEAFF. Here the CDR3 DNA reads TGCGCCAGCAGCTTAGGGGGCTTCACTGAAGCTTTCTTT.

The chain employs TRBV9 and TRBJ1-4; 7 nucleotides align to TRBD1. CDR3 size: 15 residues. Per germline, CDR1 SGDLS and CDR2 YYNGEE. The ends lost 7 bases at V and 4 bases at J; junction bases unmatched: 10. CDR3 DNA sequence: TGTGCCAGCGCCCGCGCGACAGGGAGTAATGAAAAACTGTTTTTT. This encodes CASARATGSNEKLFF.

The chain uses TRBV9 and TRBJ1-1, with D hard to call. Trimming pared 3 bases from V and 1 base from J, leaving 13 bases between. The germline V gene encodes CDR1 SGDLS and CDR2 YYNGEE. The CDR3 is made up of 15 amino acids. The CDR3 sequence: CASSERGNANTEAFF. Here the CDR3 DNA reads TGTGCCAGCAGCGAGCGGGGTAACGCGAACACTGAAGCTTTCTTT. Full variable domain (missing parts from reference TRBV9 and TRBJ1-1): DSGVTQTPKHLITATGQRVTLRCSPRSGDLSVYWYQQSLDQGLQFLIQYYNGEERAKGNILERFSAQQFPDLHSELNLSSLELGDSALYFCASSERGNANTEAFFGQGTRLTVV.

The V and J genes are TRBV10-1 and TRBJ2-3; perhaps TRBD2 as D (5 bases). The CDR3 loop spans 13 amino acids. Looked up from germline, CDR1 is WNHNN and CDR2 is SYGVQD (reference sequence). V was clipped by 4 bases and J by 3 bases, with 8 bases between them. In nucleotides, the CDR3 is TGCGCCAGCAGTGGGACTTTTACAGATACGCAGTATTTT. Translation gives CASSGTFTDTQYF.

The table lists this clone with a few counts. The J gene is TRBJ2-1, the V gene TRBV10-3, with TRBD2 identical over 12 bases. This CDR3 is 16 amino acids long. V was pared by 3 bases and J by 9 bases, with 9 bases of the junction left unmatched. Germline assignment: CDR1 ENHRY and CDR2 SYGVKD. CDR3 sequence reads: CAISDSSGGANGEQFF. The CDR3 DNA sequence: TGTGCCATCAGTGATTCTAGCGGGGGGGCAAACGGTGAGCAGTTCTTC.

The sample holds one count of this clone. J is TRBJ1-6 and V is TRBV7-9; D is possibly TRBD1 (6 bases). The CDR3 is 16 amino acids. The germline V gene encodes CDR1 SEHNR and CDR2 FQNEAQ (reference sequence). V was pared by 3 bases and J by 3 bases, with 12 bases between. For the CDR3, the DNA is TGTGCCAGCAGCTTGGGGCAGGGGTTCTATAATTCACCCCTCCACTTT. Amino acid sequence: CASSLGQGFYNSPLHF.

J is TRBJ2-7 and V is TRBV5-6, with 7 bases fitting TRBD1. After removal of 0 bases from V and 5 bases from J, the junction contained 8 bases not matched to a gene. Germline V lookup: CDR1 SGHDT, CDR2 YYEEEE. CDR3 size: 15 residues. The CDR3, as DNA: TGTGCCAGCAGCTTGGAAGTGACAGGGTTCGACGAGCAGTACTTC. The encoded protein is CASSLEVTGFDEQYF.

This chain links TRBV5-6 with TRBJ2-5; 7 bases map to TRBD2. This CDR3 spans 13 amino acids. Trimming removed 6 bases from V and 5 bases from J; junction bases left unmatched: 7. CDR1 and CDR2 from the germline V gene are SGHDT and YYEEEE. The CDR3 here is CASTPRGDETQYF. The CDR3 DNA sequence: TGTGCCAGCACCCCCCGGGGGGACGAGACCCAGTACTTC. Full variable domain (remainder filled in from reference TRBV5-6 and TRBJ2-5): DAGVTQSPTHLIKTRGQQVTLRCSPKSGHDTVSWYQQALGQGPQFIFQYYEEEERQRGNFPDRFSGHQFPNYSSELNVNALLLGDSALYLCASTPRGDETQYFGPGTRLLVL.

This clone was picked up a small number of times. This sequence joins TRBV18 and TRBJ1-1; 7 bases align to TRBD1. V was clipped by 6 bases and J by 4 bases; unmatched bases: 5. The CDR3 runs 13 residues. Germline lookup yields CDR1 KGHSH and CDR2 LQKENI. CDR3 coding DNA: TGTGCCAGCTCCACAGGGGCACTCACTGAAGCTTTCTTT. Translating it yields CASSTGALTEAFF.

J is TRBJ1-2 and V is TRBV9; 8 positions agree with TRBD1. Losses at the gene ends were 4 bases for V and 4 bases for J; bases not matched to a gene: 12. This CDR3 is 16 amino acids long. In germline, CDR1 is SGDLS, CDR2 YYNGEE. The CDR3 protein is CASSPNVLDRVYGYTF. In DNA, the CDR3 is TGTGCCAGCAGCCCGAACGTGTTGGACAGGGTCTATGGCTACACCTTC.

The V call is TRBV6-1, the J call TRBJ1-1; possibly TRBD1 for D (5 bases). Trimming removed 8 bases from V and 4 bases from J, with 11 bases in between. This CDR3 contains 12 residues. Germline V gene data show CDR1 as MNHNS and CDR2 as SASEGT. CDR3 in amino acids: CASGREATEAFF. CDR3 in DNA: TGTGCCAGCGGCAGGGAGGCCACTGAAGCTTTCTTT.

The CDR3 bases are TGTGCCAGTGGTACCAGGGGGTGGAACTATGGCTACACCTTC. This translates into CASGTRGWNYGYTF. The V call is TRBV19, the J call TRBJ1-2; TRBD1 matches at 7 bases. The CDR3 totals 14 residues. The junction had 8 bases not matched to a gene; V was cut back by 8 bases and J by 2 bases. Germline assignment: CDR1 LNHDA and CDR2 SQIVND (reference sequence).

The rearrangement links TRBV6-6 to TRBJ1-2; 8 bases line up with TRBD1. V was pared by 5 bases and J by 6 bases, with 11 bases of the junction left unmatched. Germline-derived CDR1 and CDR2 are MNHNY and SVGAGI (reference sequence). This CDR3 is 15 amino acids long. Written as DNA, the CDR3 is TGTGCCAGCAGTACCAGGACAGGGATTATCCATGGCTACACCTTC. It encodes CASSTRTGIIHGYTF.

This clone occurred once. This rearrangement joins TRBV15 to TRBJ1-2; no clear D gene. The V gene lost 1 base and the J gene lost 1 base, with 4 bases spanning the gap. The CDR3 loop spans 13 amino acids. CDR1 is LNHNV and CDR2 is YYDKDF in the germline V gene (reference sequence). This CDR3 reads CATSRGNNYGYTF. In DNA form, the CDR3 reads TGTGCCACCAGCAGAGGTAATAACTATGGCTACACCTTC.

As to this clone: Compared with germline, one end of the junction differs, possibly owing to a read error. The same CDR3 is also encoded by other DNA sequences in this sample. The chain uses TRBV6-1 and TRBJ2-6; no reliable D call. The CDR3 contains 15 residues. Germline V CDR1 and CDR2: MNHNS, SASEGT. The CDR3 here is CASSEKASGANVLTF. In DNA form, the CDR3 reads TGTGCTAGCAGTGAAAAAGCCTCTGGGGCCAACGTCCTGACTTTC.

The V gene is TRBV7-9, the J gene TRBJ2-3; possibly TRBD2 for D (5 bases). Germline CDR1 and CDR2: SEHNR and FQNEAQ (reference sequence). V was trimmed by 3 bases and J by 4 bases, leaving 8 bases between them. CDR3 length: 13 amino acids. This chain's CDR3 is CASSLTIADTQYF. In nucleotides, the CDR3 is TGTGCCAGCAGCTTGACTATTGCAGATACGCAGTATTTT.

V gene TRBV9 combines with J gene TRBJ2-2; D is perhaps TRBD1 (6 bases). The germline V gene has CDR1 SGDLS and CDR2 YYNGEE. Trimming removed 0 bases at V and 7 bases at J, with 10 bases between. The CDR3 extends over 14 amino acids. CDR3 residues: CASSVVQGNGELFF. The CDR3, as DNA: TGTGCCAGCAGCGTAGTACAGGGAAACGGGGAGCTGTTTTTT.

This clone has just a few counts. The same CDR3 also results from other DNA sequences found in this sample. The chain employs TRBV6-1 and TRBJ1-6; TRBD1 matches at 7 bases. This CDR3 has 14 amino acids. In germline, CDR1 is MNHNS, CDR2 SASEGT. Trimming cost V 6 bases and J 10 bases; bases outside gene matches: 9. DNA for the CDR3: TGTGCCAGCAGCCCCGACAGGGCCAGGTCACCCCTCCACTTT. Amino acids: CASSPDRARSPLHF.

CDR3 residues: CASSYKNTEAFF. Written as DNA, the CDR3 is TGTGCCAGCAGCTATAAGAACACTGAAGCTTTCTTT. The rearrangement links TRBV5-5 to TRBJ1-1; D not resolved. Germline CDR1 is SGHKS and CDR2 is YYEKEE (reference sequence). This CDR3 has 12 residues. Deletions cut 3 bases from V and 1 base from J, with 4 bases between.

As DNA, the CDR3 is TGCGCCAGCAGCCCGAGCGGGGCCCAAGAGACCCAGTACTTC. It encodes CASSPSGAQETQYF. This chain connects TRBV5-1 to TRBJ2-5; 7 bases align to TRBD2. CDR1 and CDR2 (germline): SGHRS, YFSETQ. This CDR3 contains 14 residues. Trimming removed 4 bases from V and 1 base from J; junction bases left unmatched: 4.

CDR3 amino acids: CASRGGQGTRKTQYF. The CDR3 bases are TGTGCCAGCAGGGGGGGACAGGGGACAAGGAAGACCCAGTACTTC. J is TRBJ2-5 and V is TRBV6-5; 10 positions agree with TRBD1. The germline CDR1 and CDR2 sequences are MNHEY and SVGAGI. After removal of 6 bases from V and 6 bases from J, the junction contained 10 bases not matched to a gene. This CDR3 is 15 amino acids long.

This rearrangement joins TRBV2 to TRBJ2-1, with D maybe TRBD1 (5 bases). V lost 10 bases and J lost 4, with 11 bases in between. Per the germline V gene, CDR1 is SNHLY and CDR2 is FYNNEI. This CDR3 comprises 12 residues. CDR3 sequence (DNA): TGTGCCACGAGCAGGGTTTACAATGAGCAGTTCTTC. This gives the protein CATSRVYNEQFF.

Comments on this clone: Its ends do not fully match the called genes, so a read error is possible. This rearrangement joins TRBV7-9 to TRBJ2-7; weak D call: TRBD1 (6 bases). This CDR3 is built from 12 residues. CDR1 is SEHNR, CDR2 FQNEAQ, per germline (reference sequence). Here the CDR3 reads CTSSHSTGPKCF. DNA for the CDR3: TGTACCAGCAGCCACTCGACAGGCCCCAAATGCTTC.

The CDR3 DNA reads as TGTGCCAGCAGTCCACGGGGCTACGAGCAGTACTTC. This codes for CASSPRGYEQYF. The chain couples TRBV6-5 to TRBJ2-7; weak D call: TRBD2 (5 bases). The CDR3 sequence is 12 residues long. Trimming took off 5 bases at V and 3 bases at J, with 8 bases between the two ends. Germline lookup yields CDR1 MNHEY and CDR2 SVGAGI.

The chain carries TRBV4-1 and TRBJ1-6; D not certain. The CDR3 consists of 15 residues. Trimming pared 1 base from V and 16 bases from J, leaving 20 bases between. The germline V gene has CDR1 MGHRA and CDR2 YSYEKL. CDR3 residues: CASSQAYSSGGGLHF. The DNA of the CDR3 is TGCGCCAGCAGCCAAGCTTATTCATCGGGAGGCGGGCTCCACTTT.

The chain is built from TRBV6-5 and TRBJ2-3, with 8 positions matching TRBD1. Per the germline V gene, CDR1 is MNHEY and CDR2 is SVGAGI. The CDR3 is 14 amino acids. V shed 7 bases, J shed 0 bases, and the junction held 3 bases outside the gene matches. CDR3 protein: CASTDRGSTDTQYF. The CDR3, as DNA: TGTGCCAGCACTGACAGGGGCAGCACAGATACGCAGTATTTT.

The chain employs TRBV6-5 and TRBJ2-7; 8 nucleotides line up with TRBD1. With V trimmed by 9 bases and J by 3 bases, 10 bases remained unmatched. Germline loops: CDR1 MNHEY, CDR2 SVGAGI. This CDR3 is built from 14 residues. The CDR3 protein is CASRGRQGNYEQYF. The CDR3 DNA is TGTGCCAGTCGGGGAAGACAGGGGAACTACGAGCAGTACTTC.

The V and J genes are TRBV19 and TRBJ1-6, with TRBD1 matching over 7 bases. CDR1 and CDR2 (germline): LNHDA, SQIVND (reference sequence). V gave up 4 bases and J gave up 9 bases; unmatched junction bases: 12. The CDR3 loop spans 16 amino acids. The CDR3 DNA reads TGTGCCAGTAGTAGCCTAGCCGGGACAGCTATTTCACCCCTCCACTTT. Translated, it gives CASSSLAGTAISPLHF.